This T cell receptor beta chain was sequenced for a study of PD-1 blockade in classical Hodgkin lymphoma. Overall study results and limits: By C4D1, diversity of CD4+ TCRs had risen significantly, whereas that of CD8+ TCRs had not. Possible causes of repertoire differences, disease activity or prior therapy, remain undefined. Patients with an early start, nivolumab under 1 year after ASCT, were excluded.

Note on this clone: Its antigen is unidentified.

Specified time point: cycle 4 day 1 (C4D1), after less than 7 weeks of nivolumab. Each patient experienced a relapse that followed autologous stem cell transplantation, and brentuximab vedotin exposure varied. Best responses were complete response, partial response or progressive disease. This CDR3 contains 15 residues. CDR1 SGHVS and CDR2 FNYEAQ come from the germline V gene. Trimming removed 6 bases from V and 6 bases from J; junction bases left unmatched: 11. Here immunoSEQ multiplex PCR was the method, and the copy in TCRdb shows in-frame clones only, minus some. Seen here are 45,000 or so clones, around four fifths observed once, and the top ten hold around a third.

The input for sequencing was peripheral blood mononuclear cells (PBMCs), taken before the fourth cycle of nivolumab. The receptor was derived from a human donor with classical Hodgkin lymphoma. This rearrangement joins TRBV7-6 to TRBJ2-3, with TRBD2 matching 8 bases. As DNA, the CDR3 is TGTGCCAGCAGTTCCGGGGGCGGGGGGCCGGATACGCAGTATTTT. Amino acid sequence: CASSSGGGGPDTQYF.